The 20 T cell receptor beta chains listed next were all sequenced from one sample in a study of vaccination and CD4 T cells after COVID-19. CD4+ T cells that had been cultured provided DNA sequenced with the Oncomine TCR Beta short-read assay. One entry per CDR3 protein, called by TCRdb with MiXCR from the PCR reads. Of around 19,000 distinct CDR3 sequences detected, around 30% appear once; the ten largest clones hold approximately 15%. Their target antigens are unknown. Sample treatment: roughly 11-day PBMC culture with coronavirus spike peptide pools or control peptides (ViraFEST assay). Sequencing was performed on cultured CD4+ T cells from blood. The receptor source for this set is a human donor with COVID-19.

On this clonotype: The junction differs from germline at one of its ends, possibly a read error. The rearrangement uses TRBV7-7 and TRBJ2-5, with 11 bases aligning to TRBD2. The CDR3 has 16 residues. Germline V gene lookup returns CDR1 SSHAT and CDR2 FNYEAQ (reference sequence). The CDR3 region has the DNA TGTGCTAGCAGTAAAAGACTGACTAGCGGGGAGGAGACCCAGTACTTC. This codes for CASSKRLTSGEETQYF.

CDR3 loop: CASSLDGTSGGGETQYF. The CDR3 DNA reads TGTGCCAGCAGCTTAGATGGCACTAGCGGGGGGGGCGAGACCCAGTACTTC. This chain connects TRBV11-2 to TRBJ2-5; the match to TRBD2 covers 13 bases. Germline CDR1 and CDR2: SGHAT and FQNNGV. After removal of 0 bases from V and 5 bases from J, the junction contained 6 bases not matched to a gene. The CDR3 has 17 residues.

This clonotype counts as medium-sized. V usage is TRBV27 and J usage is TRBJ1-3; D is undetermined. The CDR3 runs 16 residues. V was clipped by 6 bases and J by 1 base, with 16 bases between them. Germline CDR1 is MNHEY and CDR2 is SMNVEV (reference sequence). CDR3 coding DNA: TGTGCCAGCAGCCCCGAATCAGCTTCTTCTGGAAACACCATATATTTT. It yields the protein CASSPESASSGNTIYF.

This chain links TRBV18 with TRBJ1-1; tentative D call: TRBD1 (6 bases). Per the germline V gene, CDR1 is KGHSH and CDR2 is LQKENI. The CDR3 covers 14 residues. The V end lost 3 bases, the J end lost 3 bases, and 11 bases lay between the germline ends. The CDR3 protein is CASSPSGADTEAFF. CDR3 coding DNA: TGTGCCAGCTCACCCTCAGGGGCCGACACTGAAGCTTTCTTT.

The rearrangement joins TRBV6-5 to TRBJ1-5; perhaps TRBD1 as D (6 bases). Trimming removed 2 bases from V and 4 bases from J, with 12 bases in between. There are 15 residues in the CDR3. Germline CDR1 is MNHEY and CDR2 is SVGAGI. CDR3 amino acids: CASSYDRTVNQPQHF. CDR3 nucleotide sequence: TGTGCCAGCAGTTACGACCGGACAGTTAATCAGCCCCAGCATTTT.

The chain uses TRBV10-3 and TRBJ2-6; D ambiguous. The CDR3 loop spans 17 amino acids. CDR1 ENHRY and CDR2 SYGVKD come from the germline V gene. V was pared by 3 bases and J by 0 bases, with 12 bases between. CDR3 coding DNA: TGTGCCATCAGTGAATCCGAATCAGGCTCTGGGGCCAACGTCCTGACTTTC. Translation: CAISESESGSGANVLTF.

This clonotype was seen a few times. This sequence joins TRBV20-1 and TRBJ2-3; a weak D match, TRBD2 (6 bases). Germline-derived CDR1 and CDR2 are DFQATT and SNEGSKA (reference sequence). CDR3 length equals 15 residues. V was clipped by 4 bases and J by 6 bases, with 20 bases between them. CDR3 DNA sequence: TGCAGTGCTATGTCTGAACGTAGCGGTTGGGATACGCAGTATTTT. Translated: CSAMSERSGWDTQYF.

The chain is built from TRBV7-6 and TRBJ2-1; D gene uncertain. With 3 bases removed from V and 12 bases from J, the gap between germline ends came to 15 bases. The CDR3 covers 13 residues. In germline, CDR1 is SGHVS, CDR2 FNYEAQ. CDR3 in DNA: TGTGCCAGCAGCTTGTCCGAGTGGCTTGGGCAGTTCTTC. Translating gives CASSLSEWLGQFF. The full variable domain, completed using reference TRBV7-6 and TRBJ2-1, is GAGVSQSPRYKVTKRGQDVALRCDPISGHVSLYWYRQALGQGPEFLTYFNYEAQQDKSGLPNDRFSAERPEGSISTLTIQRTEQRDSAMYRCASSLSEWLGQFFGPGTRLTVL.

In this sample, this clonotype is medium-sized. The V gene is TRBV27, the J gene TRBJ1-2, with 12 bases aligning to TRBD1. V was clipped by 6 bases and J by 6 bases; unmatched bases: 5. CDR3 length: 14 amino acids. Per germline, CDR1 MNHEY and CDR2 SMNVEV (reference sequence). The CDR3 is CASSYRDRGHGYTF. For the CDR3, the DNA is TGTGCCAGCAGCTACCGGGACAGGGGGCATGGCTACACCTTC.

This clonotype was seen only a few times. CDR3: CASSEQGFGNTIYF. CDR3 nucleotides: TGTGCCAGCAGTGAGCAGGGTTTTGGAAACACCATATATTTT. The V call is TRBV6-1, the J call TRBJ1-3; a weak D match, TRBD1 (5 bases). Germline values: CDR1 MNHNS, CDR2 SASEGT. The V end lost 3 bases, the J end lost 3 bases, and 9 bases lay between the germline ends. The CDR3 sequence is 14 residues long.

The chain joins TRBV7-2 to TRBJ1-2; 7 positions match TRBD1. This CDR3 region has 15 residues. The junction had 7 bases not matched to a gene; V was cut back by 5 bases and J by 1 base. Per germline, CDR1 SGHTA and CDR2 FQGNSA. The CDR3, as DNA: TGTGCCAGCAGCACCCGACAGGGTCATAACTATGGCTACACCTTC. It specifies CASSTRQGHNYGYTF.

The CDR3 DNA reads TGTGCCAGCAGTGCCGACACTGCCGAGACCCAGTACTTC. It encodes CASSADTAETQYF. V usage is TRBV12-3 or TRBV12-4 and J usage is TRBJ2-5; no reliable D call. V lost 5 bases and J lost 5, with 12 bases in between. This CDR3 has 13 amino acids.

The rearrangement joins TRBV5-1 to TRBJ2-2; tentative D call: TRBD1 (6 bases). V lost 4 bases, J lost 8 bases, and 21 bases lay in between. Per germline, CDR1 SGHRS and CDR2 YFSETQ. The CDR3 runs 16 residues. CDR3 amino acids: CASSPLPGATTGELFF. The CDR3 DNA is TGCGCCAGCAGCCCCTTACCAGGGGCTACTACGGGGGAGCTGTTTTTT.

J is TRBJ2-7 and V is TRBV6-1; D may be TRBD1 (6 bases). This CDR3 spans 14 amino acids. Germline V gene data show CDR1 as MNHNS and CDR2 as SASEGT. V was pared by 6 bases and J by 3 bases, with 15 bases between. CDR3 in amino acids: CASSSAGDIYEQYF. The CDR3, as DNA: TGTGCCAGCAGCTCGGCAGGGGACATCTACGAGCAGTACTTC.

Here the CDR3 reads CASGRAAEAFF. The CDR3 coding sequence is TGTGCCAGTGGTCGGGCAGCCGAAGCTTTCTTT. This sequence joins TRBV2 and TRBJ1-1, with unresolved D. Trimming took off 9 bases at V and 8 bases at J, with 13 bases between the two ends. The CDR3 extends over 11 amino acids. CDR1 and CDR2 (germline): SNHLY, FYNNEI.

The chain is built from TRBV29-1 and TRBJ2-7; D not resolved. CDR1 and CDR2 (germline): SQVTM, ANQGSEA. V lost 3 bases, J lost 0 bases, and 3 bases lay in between. The CDR3 is 11 residues long. For the CDR3, the DNA is TGCAGCGTTGAGAGCTCCTACGAGCAGTACTTC. Translated, it gives CSVESSYEQYF.

This clonotype was seen more than once but under ten times. This chain links TRBV9 with TRBJ2-1; TRBD2 agrees at 8 bases. CDR1 and CDR2 (germline): SGDLS, YYNGEE. The ends lost 0 bases at V and 10 bases at J; junction bases unmatched: 3. CDR3 length equals 13 residues. The CDR3 DNA reads as TGTGCCAGCAGCGTAGGACTAGCGACCGAGCAGTTCTTC. It encodes CASSVGLATEQFF.

The CDR3 loop is CASSVTRTNTEAFF. CDR3 sequence (DNA): TGTGCCAGCAGTGTGACACGGACGAACACTGAAGCTTTCTTT. The J gene is TRBJ1-1, the V gene TRBV28; no clear D. V gave up 5 bases and J gave up 1 base, with 11 bases separating them. The CDR3 runs 14 residues. Germline V lookup: CDR1 MDHEN, CDR2 SYDVKM.

V gene TRBV20-1 combines with J gene TRBJ1-2; unclear D gene. Looked up from germline, CDR1 is DFQATT and CDR2 is SNEGSKA (reference sequence). V was cut by 3 bases and J by 4 bases, with 9 bases left in between. The CDR3 runs to 12 residues. CDR3 sequence (DNA): TGCAGTGCTAGGGCGGAGAGCTATGGCTACACCTTC. Its protein product is CSARAESYGYTF.

The chain employs TRBV7-8 and TRBJ2-7, with 9 bases fitting TRBD2. V shed 3 bases, J shed 2 bases, and the junction held 5 bases outside the gene matches. The CDR3 is 15 residues long. Germline V lookup: CDR1 SGHVS, CDR2 FQNEAQ. The CDR3 sequence: CASSFERGETYEQYF. The CDR3 DNA follows: TGTGCCAGCAGCTTCGAGCGGGGGGAAACCTACGAGCAGTACTTC.